The sequence of this T cell receptor (beta chain) was determined in a study of OX40 agonist ivuxolimab in advanced cancers. Study-level information: An agonistic human IgG2 monoclonal antibody against OX40 (CD134) was given. The patients received ivuxolimab by intravenous route every 2 weeks at 0.01 to 10 mg/kg. Age averaged around 59 years (range roughly 20 to 90), and roughly 80% were male.

Patients were ineligible given autoimmune disease history or systemic immunosuppression. TCRdb's table, derived via immunoSEQ multiplex PCR, lists solely in-frame clones and lacks some. The sample includes approximately 16,000 clones, nearly 80% of them seen just once. This sequence was found in an adult with an advanced solid tumor such as melanoma, head and neck, liver or kidney cancer. Sequencing was performed on CD4+ or CD8+ T cells sorted from blood, taken in a trial of the OX40 agonist ivuxolimab.

This CDR3 is CAISVTMGEQYF. The CDR3 coding sequence is TGTGCCATCAGCGTGACAATGGGCGAGCAGTACTTC. The chain has TRBV10-3 and TRBJ2-7; no clear D. Germline loops: CDR1 ENHRY, CDR2 SYGVKD. The CDR3 runs 12 residues. The V end was cut by 6 bases, the J end by 6 bases, with 12 bases between.